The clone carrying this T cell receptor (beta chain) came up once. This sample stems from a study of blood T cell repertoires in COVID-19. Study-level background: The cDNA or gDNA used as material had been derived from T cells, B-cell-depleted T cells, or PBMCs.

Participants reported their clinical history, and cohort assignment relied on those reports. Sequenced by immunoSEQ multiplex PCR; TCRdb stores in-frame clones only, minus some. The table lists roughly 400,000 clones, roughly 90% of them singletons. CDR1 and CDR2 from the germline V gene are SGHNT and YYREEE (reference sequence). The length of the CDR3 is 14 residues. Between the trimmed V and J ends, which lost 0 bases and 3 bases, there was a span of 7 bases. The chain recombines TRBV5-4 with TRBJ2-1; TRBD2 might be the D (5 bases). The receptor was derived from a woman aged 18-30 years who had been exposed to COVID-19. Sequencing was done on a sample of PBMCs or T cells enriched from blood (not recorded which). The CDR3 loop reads CASSLGRDYNEQFF. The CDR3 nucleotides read TGTGCCAGCAGCTTGGGACGGGACTACAATGAGCAGTTCTTC.